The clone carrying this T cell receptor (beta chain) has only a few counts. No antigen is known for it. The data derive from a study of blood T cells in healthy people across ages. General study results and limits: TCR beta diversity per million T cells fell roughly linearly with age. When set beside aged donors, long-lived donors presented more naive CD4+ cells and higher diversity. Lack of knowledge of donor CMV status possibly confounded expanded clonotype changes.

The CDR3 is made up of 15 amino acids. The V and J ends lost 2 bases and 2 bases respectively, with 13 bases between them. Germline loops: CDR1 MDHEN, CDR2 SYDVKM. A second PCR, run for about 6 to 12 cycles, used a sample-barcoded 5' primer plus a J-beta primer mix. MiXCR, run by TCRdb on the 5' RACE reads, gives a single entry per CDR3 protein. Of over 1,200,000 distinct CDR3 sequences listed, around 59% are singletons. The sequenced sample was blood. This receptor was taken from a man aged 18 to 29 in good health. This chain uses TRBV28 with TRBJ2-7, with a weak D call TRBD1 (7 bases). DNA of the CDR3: TGTGCCAGCAGTTTAGCAGGGGGGTTTCCCTACGAGCAGTACTTC. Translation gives CASSLAGGFPYEQYF.